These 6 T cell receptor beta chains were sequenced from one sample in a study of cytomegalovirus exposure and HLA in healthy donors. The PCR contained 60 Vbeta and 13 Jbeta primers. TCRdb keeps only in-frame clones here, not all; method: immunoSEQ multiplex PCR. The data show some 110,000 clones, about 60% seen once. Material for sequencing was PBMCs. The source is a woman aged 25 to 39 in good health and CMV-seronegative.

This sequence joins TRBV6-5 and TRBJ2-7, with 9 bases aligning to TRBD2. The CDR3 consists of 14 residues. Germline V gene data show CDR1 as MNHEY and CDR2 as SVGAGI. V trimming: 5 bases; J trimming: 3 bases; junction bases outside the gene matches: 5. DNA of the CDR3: TGTGCCAGCAGTCGGACTAGCGCTAACTACGAGCAGTACTTC. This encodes CASSRTSANYEQYF.

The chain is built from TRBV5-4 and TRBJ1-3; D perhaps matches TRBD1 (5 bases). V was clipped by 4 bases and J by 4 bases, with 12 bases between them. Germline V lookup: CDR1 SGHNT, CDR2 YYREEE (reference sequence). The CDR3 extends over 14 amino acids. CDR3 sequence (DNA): TGTGCCAGCAGCCGCAGGGATTCAGGAAACACCATATATTTT. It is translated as CASSRRDSGNTIYF.

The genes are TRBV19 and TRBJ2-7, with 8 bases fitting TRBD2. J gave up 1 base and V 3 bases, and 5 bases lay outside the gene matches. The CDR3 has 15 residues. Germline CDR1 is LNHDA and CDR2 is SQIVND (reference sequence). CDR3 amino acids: CASSMAGGRSYEQYF. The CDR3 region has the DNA TGTGCCAGTAGTATGGCGGGGGGCAGGTCCTACGAGCAGTACTTC.

The CDR3 spells CASSDAGGHNEQFF. Here the CDR3 DNA reads TGTGCCAGCAGTGATGCGGGAGGACACAATGAGCAGTTCTTC. This rearrangement joins TRBV6-1 to TRBJ2-1, with TRBD2 matching 8 bases. Germline loops: CDR1 MNHNS, CDR2 SASEGT. V was clipped by 3 bases and J by 5 bases; unmatched bases: 3. CDR3 length: 14 amino acids.

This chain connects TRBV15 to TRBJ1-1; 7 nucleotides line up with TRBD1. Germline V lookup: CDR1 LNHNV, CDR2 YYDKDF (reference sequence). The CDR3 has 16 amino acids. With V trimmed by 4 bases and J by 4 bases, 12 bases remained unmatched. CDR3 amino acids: CATSKGQTGSGTEAFF. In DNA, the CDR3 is TGTGCCACCAGCAAGGGTCAGACAGGGTCGGGCACTGAAGCTTTCTTT. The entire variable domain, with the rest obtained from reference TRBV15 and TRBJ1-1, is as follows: DAMVIQNPRYQVTQFGKPVTLSCSQTLNHNVMYWYQQKSSQAPKLLFHYYDKDFNNEADTPDNFQSRRPNTSFCFLDIRSPGLGDTAMYLCATSKGQTGSGTEAFFGQGTRLTVV.

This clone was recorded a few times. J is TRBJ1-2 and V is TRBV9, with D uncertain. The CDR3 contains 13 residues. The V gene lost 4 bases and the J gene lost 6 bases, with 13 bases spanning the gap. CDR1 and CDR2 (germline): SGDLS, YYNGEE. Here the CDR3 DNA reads TGTGCCAGCAGCCTACGGGGAGGGCATGGCTACACCTTC. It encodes CASSLRGGHGYTF.